Listed here are 4 T cell receptor beta chains from one sample, sequenced in a study of Ad26.COV2.S vaccination and SARS-CoV-2 variants (dated by TCRdb to 2020 to 2023). Read against the paper, the sample's treatment or condition label means: about 20 received Ad26.COV2.S at low or high dose, single or two shots; about 5 received placebo; per-sample allocation not given. For vaccine and placebo recipients, the sequenced repertoires came from samples collected on day 63 after the first injection. The method behind the library was the immunoSEQ multiplex PCR assay. TCRdb retrieved this table from immuneACCESS and kept in-frame rearrangements only. Not all clones are present; in checked studies, unresolved V genes account for under half, and no reason is known for the remainder. The sample table records 380,000 or so clones; roughly 85% of these occur just once. The ten most abundant clones make up around 7.3% of the sample.

The sample was peripheral blood, taken in a trial of Ad26.COV2.S vaccine versus placebo. All receptors derive from a person aged 18 to 59 who received the Ad26.COV2.S COVID-19 vaccine or a placebo.

V and J are TRBV5-1 and TRBJ1-1; D call uncertain. This CDR3 region has 14 residues. Germline V gives CDR1 SGHRS, CDR2 YFSETQ. The germline V and J ends were trimmed by 4 bases and 1 base, with 11 bases remaining between them. The CDR3 coding sequence is TGCGCCAGCAGCATCCTATCTCGGAACACTGAAGCTTTCTTT. This gives the protein CASSILSRNTEAFF.

This sequence joins TRBV5-1 and TRBJ1-3, with TRBD1 identical over 9 bases. Germline CDR1 reads SGHRS; CDR2 reads YFSETQ. There are 15 residues in the CDR3. The junction had 4 bases not matched to a gene; V was cut back by 2 bases and J by 4 bases. The CDR3 spells CASSFFGTGGNTIYF. The CDR3, as DNA: TGCGCCAGCAGCTTTTTCGGGACAGGGGGAAACACCATATATTTT. Looking up the rest from reference TRBV5-1 and TRBJ1-3 gives the full variable domain: KAGVTQTPRYLIKTRGQQVTLSCSPISGHRSVSWYQQTPGQGLQFLFEYFSETQRNKGNFPGRFSGRQFSNSRSEMNVSTLELGDSALYLCASSFFGTGGNTIYFGEGSWLTVV.

This chain uses TRBV7-2 with TRBJ1-4; D call uncertain. V gave up 0 bases and J gave up 1 base, with 3 bases separating them. The germline gives CDR1 SGHTA, CDR2 FQGNSA. This CDR3 is 14 amino acids long. This CDR3 reads CASSLARTNEKLFF. As DNA, the CDR3 is TGTGCCAGCAGCTTAGCGCGAACTAATGAAAAACTGTTTTTT. The variable domain in full, with the rest retrieved from reference TRBV7-2 and TRBJ1-4, is GAGVSQSPSNKVTEKGKDVELRCDPISGHTALYWYRQSLGQGLEFLIYFQGNSAPDKSGLPSDRFSAERTGGSVSTLTIQRTQQEDSAVYLCASSLARTNEKLFFGSGTQLSVL.

This clone showed up just once. V and J are TRBV3-1 (or the pseudogene TRBV3-2) and TRBJ1-6, with 9 positions matching TRBD1. Germline V gene data show CDR1 as LGHDT and CDR2 as YNNKEL (reference sequence). After removal of 1 base from V and 9 bases from J, the junction contained 4 bases not matched to a gene. The CDR3 loop spans 15 amino acids. The CDR3 sequence is CASSQAGTGSSPLHF. CDR3 nucleotide sequence: TGTGCCAGCAGCCAAGCCGGGACAGGGAGTTCACCCCTCCACTTT.